This T cell receptor (beta chain) derives from a study of T cells in Graves' hyperthyroidism and ophthalmopathy. Hyperthyroidism had been newly diagnosed in patients aged 18 to 65, and its duration was under 2 months. PBMCs came from around 10 ml fresh peripheral blood. General study findings and limits: Among thyroid clonotypes expanded above 0.001, most also appeared in blood. By a 13 V-J model, ophthalmopathy was set apart from stable hyperthyroidism.

This clonotype was seen ten or more times. What it binds is not known. From RNA transcripts, TCR beta CDR3 regions were amplified. Using the HTBI primer set, a first-round RT-PCR was run on the TCR CDR3. TCRdb re-derived calls from the multiplex PCR reads in MiXCR, one entry per CDR3 protein. The repertoire holds approximately 400,000 distinct CDR3 sequences, with about 14% as singletons. Sequencing was performed on blood. This receptor was taken from a woman in her sixties with Graves' hyperthyroidism.

CDR3: CASSTGQGAIWNTEAFF. The CDR3 nucleotides read TGTGCCAGCAGTACGGGGCAGGGGGCAATCTGGAACACTGAAGCTTTCTTT. The chain combines TRBV11-3 with TRBJ1-1; the match to TRBD1 covers 8 bases. This CDR3 has 17 amino acids. Losses at the gene ends were 6 bases for V and 1 base for J; bases not matched to a gene: 13. Germline loops: CDR1 SGHNT, CDR2 YENEEA.